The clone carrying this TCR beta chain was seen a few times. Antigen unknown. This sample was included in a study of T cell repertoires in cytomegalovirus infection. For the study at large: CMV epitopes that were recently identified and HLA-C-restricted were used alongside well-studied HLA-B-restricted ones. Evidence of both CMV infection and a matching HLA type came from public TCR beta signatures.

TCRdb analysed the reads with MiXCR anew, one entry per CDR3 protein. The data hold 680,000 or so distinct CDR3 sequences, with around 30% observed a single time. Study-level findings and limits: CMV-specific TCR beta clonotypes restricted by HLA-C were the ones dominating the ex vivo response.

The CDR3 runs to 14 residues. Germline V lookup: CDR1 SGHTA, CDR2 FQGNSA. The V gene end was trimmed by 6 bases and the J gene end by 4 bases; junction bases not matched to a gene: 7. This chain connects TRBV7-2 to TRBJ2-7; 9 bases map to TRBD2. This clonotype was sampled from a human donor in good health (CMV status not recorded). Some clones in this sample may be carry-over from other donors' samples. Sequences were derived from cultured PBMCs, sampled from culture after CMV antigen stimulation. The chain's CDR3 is CASSWREGPYEQYF. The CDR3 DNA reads TGTGCCAGCAGTTGGCGGGAGGGCCCGTACGAGCAGTACTTC.